This T cell receptor (beta chain) was captured in a study of blood T cell repertoires in COVID-19. Study at large: Both acute and convalescent COVID-19 samples were obtained from the United States, Italy and Spain. T cells, B-cell-depleted T cells, or PBMCs provided the cDNA or gDNA that served as material.

CDR3 size: 17 residues. V shed 4 bases and J 0 bases; nucleotides not matched to a gene: 9. Germline V gene data show CDR1 as LNHDA and CDR2 as SQIVND (reference sequence). Source study methods: Reference gene primer amplification gave estimated nucleated cell counts. Clones were read by immunoSEQ multiplex PCR, and TCRdb kept only the in-frame ones, dropping some. V, J and clone size reflect that table, while D and trimming were determined from the DNA. Of 80,000 to 100,000 clones in the sample, 81% were seen once. Material: peripheral blood. V usage is TRBV19 and J usage is TRBJ2-3; TRBD2 agrees at 8 bases. The TCR originated in a man aged 55 to 70 with acute or convalescent COVID-19. CDR3 bases: TGTGCCAGTAGTAGAGTAGCGGGGCGACAAAGCACAGATACGCAGTATTTT. Amino acid sequence: CASSRVAGRQSTDTQYF. The variable domain in full, with the rest retrieved from reference TRBV19 and TRBJ2-3, is DGGITQSPKYLFRKEGQNVTLSCEQNLNHDAMYWYRQDPGQGLRLIYYSQIVNDFQKGDIAEGYSVSREKKESFPLTVTSAQKNPTAFYLCASSRVAGRQSTDTQYFGPGTRLTVL.